This TCR beta chain was sequenced for a study of blood T cell repertoires in COVID-19. Study-level background: Specimens from acute and convalescent COVID-19 originated in the United States, Italy and Spain. PBMCs, B-cell-depleted T cells, or T cells were the source of the cDNA or gDNA that made up the material.

There are a few counts of this clone. The CDR3 is 15 amino acids. From germline, CDR1 is ENHRY and CDR2 SYGVKD. V dropped 2 bases and J dropped 2 bases, with 12 bases sitting between them. Original processing methods: The assay estimated nucleated cells by amplifying reference gene primers. Clones were sequenced by immunoSEQ multiplex PCR, and TCRdb holds only the in-frame ones, with some missing. From that table come the V and J calls and clone size; the DNA was used to work out D and trimming. The table shows approximately 100,000 clones, with 75% to 90% occurring only once. V and J are TRBV10-3 and TRBJ2-5, with unresolved D. The sequence came from an older man with acute or convalescent COVID-19. The sequenced sample was peripheral blood. CDR3 in amino acids: CAISERPGSQETQYF. CDR3 DNA: TGTGCCATCAGTGAGCGGCCGGGTTCGCAAGAGACCCAGTACTTC.